The clone carrying this T cell receptor (beta chain) rates as medium-sized. Its antigen is unknown. None of the patients had undergone any treatment ahead of thyroid surgery. The record originates from a study of metastatic and nonmetastatic thyroid tumors. Study observations and caveats: Reported TCR beta diversity, measured in blood and tumor, was significantly higher for malignant thyroid tumors than for benign nodules.

TCRdb re-analyzed the PCR reads through MiXCR. Of approximately 32,000 clones listed, over 20% are singletons. The CDR3 has 16 amino acids. Germline V CDR1 and CDR2: MNHEY, SMNVEV (reference sequence). V was cut by 0 bases and J by 2 bases, with 14 bases left in between. The TCR comes from a male donor with papillary thyroid cancer or a benign thyroid nodule (not recorded which). Some clones in this sample may be carry-over from other donors' samples. The gene calls are TRBV27 and TRBJ2-7; no clear D. Sequencing was carried out using tumor tissue. The CDR3 region is CASSLSFSGRPYEQYF. DNA for the CDR3: TGTGCCAGCAGTTTATCGTTTAGTGGCAGACCCTACGAGCAGTACTTC.